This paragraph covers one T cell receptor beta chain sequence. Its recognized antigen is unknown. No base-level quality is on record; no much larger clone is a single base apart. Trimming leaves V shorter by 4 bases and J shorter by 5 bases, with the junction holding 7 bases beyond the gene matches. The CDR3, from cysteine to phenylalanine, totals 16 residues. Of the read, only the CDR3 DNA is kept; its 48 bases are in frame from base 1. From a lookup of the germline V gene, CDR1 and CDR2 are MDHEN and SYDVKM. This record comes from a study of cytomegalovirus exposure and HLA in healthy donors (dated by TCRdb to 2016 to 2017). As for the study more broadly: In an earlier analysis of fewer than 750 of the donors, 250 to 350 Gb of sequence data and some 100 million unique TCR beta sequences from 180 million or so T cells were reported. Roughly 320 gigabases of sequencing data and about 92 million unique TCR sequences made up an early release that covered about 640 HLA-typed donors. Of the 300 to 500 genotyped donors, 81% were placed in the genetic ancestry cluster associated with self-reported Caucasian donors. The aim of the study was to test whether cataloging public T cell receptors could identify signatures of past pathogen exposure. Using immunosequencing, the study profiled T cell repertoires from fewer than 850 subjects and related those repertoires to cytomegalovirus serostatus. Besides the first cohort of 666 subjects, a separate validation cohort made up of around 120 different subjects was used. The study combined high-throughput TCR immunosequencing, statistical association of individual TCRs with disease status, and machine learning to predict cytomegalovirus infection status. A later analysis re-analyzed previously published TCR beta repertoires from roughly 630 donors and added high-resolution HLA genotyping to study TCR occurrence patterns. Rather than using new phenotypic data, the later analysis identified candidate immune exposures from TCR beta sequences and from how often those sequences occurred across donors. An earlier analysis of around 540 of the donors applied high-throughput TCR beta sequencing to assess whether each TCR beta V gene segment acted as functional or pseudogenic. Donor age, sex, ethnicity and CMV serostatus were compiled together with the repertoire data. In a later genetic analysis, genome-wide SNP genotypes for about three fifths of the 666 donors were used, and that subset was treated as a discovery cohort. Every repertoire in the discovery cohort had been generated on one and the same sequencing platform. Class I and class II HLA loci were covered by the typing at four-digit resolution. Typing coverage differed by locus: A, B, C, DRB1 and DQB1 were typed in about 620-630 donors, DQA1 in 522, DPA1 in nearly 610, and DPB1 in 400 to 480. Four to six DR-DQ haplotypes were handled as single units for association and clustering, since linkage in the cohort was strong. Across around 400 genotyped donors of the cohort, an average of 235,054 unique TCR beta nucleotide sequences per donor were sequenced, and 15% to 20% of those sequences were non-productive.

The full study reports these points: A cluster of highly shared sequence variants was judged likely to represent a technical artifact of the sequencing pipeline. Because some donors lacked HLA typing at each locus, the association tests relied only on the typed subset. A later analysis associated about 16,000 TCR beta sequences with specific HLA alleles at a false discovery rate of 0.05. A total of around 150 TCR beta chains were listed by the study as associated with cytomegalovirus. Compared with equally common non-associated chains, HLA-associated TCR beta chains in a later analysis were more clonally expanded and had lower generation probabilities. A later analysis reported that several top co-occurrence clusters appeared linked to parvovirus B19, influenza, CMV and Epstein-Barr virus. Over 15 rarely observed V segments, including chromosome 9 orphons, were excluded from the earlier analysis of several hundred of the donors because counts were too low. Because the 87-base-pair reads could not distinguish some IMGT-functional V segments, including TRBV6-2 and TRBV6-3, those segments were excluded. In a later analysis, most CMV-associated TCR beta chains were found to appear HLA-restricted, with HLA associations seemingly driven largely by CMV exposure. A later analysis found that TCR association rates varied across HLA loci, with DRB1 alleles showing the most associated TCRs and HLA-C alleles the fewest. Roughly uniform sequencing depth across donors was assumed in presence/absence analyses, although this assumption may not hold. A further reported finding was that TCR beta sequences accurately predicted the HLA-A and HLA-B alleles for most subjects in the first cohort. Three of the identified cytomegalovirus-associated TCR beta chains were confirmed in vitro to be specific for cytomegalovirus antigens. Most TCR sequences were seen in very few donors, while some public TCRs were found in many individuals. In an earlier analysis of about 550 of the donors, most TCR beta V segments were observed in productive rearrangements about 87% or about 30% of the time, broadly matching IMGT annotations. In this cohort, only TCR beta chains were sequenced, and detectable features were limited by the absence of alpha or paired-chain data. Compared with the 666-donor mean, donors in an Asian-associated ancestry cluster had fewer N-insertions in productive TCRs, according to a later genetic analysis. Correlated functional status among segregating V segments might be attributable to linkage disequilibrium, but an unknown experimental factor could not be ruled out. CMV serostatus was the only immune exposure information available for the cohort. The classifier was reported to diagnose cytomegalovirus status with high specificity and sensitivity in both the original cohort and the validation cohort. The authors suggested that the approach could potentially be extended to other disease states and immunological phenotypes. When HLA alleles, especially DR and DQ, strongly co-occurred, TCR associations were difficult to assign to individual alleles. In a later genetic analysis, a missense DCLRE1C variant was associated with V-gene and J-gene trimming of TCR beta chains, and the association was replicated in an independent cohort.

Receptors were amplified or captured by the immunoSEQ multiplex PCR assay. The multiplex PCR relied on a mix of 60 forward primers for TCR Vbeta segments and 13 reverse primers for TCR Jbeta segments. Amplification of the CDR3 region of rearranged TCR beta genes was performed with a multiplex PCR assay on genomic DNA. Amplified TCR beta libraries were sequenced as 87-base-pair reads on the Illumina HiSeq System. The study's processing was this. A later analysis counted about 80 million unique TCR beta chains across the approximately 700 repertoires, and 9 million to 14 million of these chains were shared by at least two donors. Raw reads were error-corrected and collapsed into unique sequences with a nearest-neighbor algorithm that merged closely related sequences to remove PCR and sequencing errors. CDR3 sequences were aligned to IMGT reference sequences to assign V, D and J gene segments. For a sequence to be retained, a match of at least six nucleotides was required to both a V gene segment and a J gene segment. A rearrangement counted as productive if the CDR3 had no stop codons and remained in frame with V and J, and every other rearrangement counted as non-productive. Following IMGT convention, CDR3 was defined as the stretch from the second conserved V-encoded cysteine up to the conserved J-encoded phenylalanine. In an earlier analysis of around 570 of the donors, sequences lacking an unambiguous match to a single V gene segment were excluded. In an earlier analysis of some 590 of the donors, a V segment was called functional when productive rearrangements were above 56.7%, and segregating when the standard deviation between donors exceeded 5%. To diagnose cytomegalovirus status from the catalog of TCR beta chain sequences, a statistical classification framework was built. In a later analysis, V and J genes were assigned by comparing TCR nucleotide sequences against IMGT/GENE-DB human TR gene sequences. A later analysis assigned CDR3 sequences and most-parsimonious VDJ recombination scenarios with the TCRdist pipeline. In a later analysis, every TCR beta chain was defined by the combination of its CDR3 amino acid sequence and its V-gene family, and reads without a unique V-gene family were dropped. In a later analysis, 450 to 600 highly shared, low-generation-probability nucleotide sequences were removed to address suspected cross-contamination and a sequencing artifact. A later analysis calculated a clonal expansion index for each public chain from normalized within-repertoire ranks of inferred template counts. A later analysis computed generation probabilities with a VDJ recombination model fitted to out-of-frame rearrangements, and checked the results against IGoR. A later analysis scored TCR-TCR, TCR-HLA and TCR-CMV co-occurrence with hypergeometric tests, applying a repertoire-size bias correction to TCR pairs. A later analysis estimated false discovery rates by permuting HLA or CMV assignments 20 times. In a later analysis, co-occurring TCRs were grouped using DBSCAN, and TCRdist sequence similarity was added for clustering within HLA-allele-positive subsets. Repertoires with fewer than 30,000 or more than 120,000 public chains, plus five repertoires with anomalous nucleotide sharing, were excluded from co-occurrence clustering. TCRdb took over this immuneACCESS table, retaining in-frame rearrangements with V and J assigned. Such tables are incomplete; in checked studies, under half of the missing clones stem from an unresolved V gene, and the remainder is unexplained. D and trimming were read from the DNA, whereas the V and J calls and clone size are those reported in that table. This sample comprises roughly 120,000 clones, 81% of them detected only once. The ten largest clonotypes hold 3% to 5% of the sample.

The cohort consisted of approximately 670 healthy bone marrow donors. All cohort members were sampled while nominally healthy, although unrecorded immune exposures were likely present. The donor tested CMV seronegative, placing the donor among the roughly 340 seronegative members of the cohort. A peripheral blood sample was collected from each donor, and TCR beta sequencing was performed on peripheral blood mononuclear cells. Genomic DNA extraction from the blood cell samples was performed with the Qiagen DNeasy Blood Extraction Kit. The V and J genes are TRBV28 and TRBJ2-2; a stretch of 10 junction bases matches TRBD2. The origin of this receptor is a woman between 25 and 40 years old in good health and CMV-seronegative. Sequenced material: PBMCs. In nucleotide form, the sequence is TGTGCCAGCAGTTCCCGCTCTAGCGGGAGAACCGGGGAGCTGTTTTTT. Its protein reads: CASSSRSSGRTGELFF.